The next 14 T cell receptor beta chains were all read from a single sample in a study of cytomegalovirus exposure and HLA in healthy donors. PCR was performed using 60 Vbeta and 13 Jbeta primers. Clones were read by immunoSEQ multiplex PCR, and TCRdb kept only the in-frame ones, dropping some. This table holds 150,000 to 200,000 clones, approximately 59% found once. The sample was PBMCs. Receptors originate from a man in his forties in good health and CMV-seronegative.

Points on this clone: The same CDR3 is also encoded by other DNA sequences in this sample. CDR3 sequence: CASSLRSGGALETQYF. For the CDR3, the DNA is TGTGCCAGCAGTTTACGTAGCGGGGGGGCCCTAGAGACCCAGTACTTC. The chain links TRBV7-7 to TRBJ2-5; TRBD2 matches at 11 bases. V gave up 6 bases and J gave up 4 bases; unmatched junction bases: 10. Germline CDR1 is SSHAT and CDR2 is FNYEAQ (reference sequence). This CDR3 region has 16 residues. The full variable domain, with the rest looked up from reference TRBV7-7 and TRBJ2-5, is GAGVSQSPRYKVTKRGQDVTLRCDPISSHATLYWYQQALGQGPEFLTYFNYEAQPDKSGLPSDRFSAERPEGSISTLTIQRTEQRDSAMYRCASSLRSGGALETQYFGPGTRLLVL.

This clone was counted between two and nine times. The rearrangement uses TRBV5-1 and TRBJ2-1; 8 bases are a match to TRBD1. Germline CDR1 SGHRS, CDR2 YFSETQ. The CDR3 has 13 amino acids. J was trimmed by 6 bases and V by 4 bases; bases with no gene match: 3. The CDR3 loop reads CASSQDRANEQFF. For the CDR3, the DNA is TGCGCCAGCAGCCAGGACAGGGCCAATGAGCAGTTCTTC.

The chain uses TRBV6-5 and TRBJ2-7; 9 bases are a match to TRBD2. CDR1 is MNHEY and CDR2 is SVGAGI in the germline V gene. Trimming removed 4 bases from V and 6 bases from J; junction bases left unmatched: 7. The CDR3 runs to 14 residues. DNA for the CDR3: TGTGCCAGCAGTTCGATAGCGGGGGCCCTCGAGCAGTACTTC. It yields the protein CASSSIAGALEQYF.

The chain is built from TRBV29-1 and TRBJ2-1, with D possibly TRBD1 on 5 matching bases. V was cut by 3 bases and J by 10 bases, with 13 bases left in between. There are 12 residues in the CDR3. CDR1 is SQVTM and CDR2 is ANQGSEA in the germline V gene. CDR3 sequence: CSVDYQGGEQFF. DNA for the CDR3: TGCAGCGTTGACTATCAGGGTGGAGAGCAGTTCTTC.

This chain joins TRBV2 and TRBJ2-1, with 7 nucleotides matching TRBD1. Germline V gene data show CDR1 as SNHLY and CDR2 as FYNNEI. The CDR3 extends over 15 amino acids. The J segment lost 1 base and the V segment lost 3 bases, leaving 3 bases of the junction unmatched. CDR3 loop: CASSERGQSYNEQFF. The DNA for the CDR3 is TGTGCCAGCAGTGAGAGGGGACAGTCCTACAATGAGCAGTTCTTC. The full variable domain, with the rest looked up from reference TRBV2 and TRBJ2-1, is EPEVTQTPSHQVTQMGQEVILRCVPISNHLYFYWYRQILGQKVEFLVSFYNNEISEKSEIFDDQFSVERPDGSNFTLKIRSTKLEDSAMYFCASSERGQSYNEQFFGPGTRLTVL.

The chain combines TRBV10-1 with TRBJ1-1; 10 nucleotides line up with TRBD1. The CDR3 consists of 16 residues. J lost 3 bases, V lost 4 bases, and 8 bases had no gene match. The germline V gene encodes CDR1 WNHNN and CDR2 SYGVQD (reference sequence). In nucleotides, the CDR3 is TGCGCCAGCAGTGGGTCTCAGGACAGGGGGGACACTGAAGCTTTCTTT. It translates to CASSGSQDRGDTEAFF.

This clone was seen more than once but under ten times. The chain couples TRBV15 to TRBJ2-3; 7 bases fit TRBD1. Germline lookup yields CDR1 LNHNV and CDR2 YYDKDF (reference sequence). The V and J ends lost 3 bases and 4 bases, in that order; junction bases with no gene match: 7. The CDR3 covers 15 residues. CDR3 sequence (DNA): TGTGCCACCAGCAGCCGACAGGGATTGGCAGATACGCAGTATTTT. Residues: CATSSRQGLADTQYF.

The J gene is TRBJ1-2, the V gene TRBV5-4; 7 positions match TRBD1. V shed 4 bases, J shed 3 bases, and the junction held 6 bases outside the gene matches. The CDR3 runs to 14 residues. Per the germline V gene, CDR1 is SGHNT and CDR2 is YYREEE (reference sequence). CDR3 coding DNA: TGTGCCAGCAGCAGGACTGGGACAGACTATGGCTACACCTTC. Encoded protein: CASSRTGTDYGYTF.

The rearrangement links TRBV29-1 to TRBJ1-2; D may be TRBD1 (5 bases). There are 11 residues in the CDR3. Trimming shortened V by 7 bases and J by 8 bases, and 14 bases separated the two germline ends. Germline values: CDR1 SQVTM, CDR2 ANQGSEA. In DNA, the CDR3 is TGCAGCGCCTCGGTGGGGCAAGGCTACACCTTC. As protein: CSASVGQGYTF.

This rearrangement joins TRBV29-1 to TRBJ1-1; unclear D gene. Trimming left V 7 bases short and J 6 bases short, with 27 bases between. This CDR3 is 16 amino acids long. CDR1 and CDR2 (germline): SQVTM, ANQGSEA. In nucleotides, the CDR3 is TGCAGCGGGAGCAGACAAGCAGAAGAAGGAGGGCCTGAAGCTTTCTTT. Its translation is CSGSRQAEEGGPEAFF.

The rearrangement joins TRBV30 to TRBJ2-3; 10 bases agree with TRBD2. Germline trimming cut 1 base from V and 2 bases from J; bases unmatched to any gene: 3. The germline gives CDR1 GTSNPN, CDR2 SVGIG (reference sequence). The CDR3 extends over 15 amino acids. CDR3 sequence reads: CAWSAGLANTDTQYF. In DNA form, the CDR3 reads TGTGCCTGGAGTGCGGGACTAGCGAACACAGATACGCAGTATTTT.

This clone was counted between two and nine times. V gene TRBV7-9 combines with J gene TRBJ1-5; D is unclear. The germline CDR1 and CDR2 sequences are SEHNR and FQNEAQ (reference sequence). This CDR3 has 12 residues. The V gene lost 6 bases and the J gene lost 1 base, with 4 bases spanning the gap. The CDR3 DNA reads TGTGCCAGCAGTATCAGCAATCAGCCCCAGCATTTT. Protein product: CASSISNQPQHF.

This clone was observed a few times. This rearrangement joins TRBV30 to TRBJ2-3, with D unclear. The CDR3 consists of 11 residues. Deletions cut 6 bases from V and 6 bases from J, with 10 bases between. Germline CDR1 is GTSNPN and CDR2 is SVGIG (reference sequence). Written as DNA, the CDR3 is TGTGCCTGCCGCGATCTTGATACGCAGTATTTT. As protein: CACRDLDTQYF.

The chain recombines TRBV6-5 with TRBJ1-3; D perhaps matches TRBD1 (5 bases). The length of the CDR3 is 14 residues. V dropped 5 bases and J dropped 6 bases, with 14 bases sitting between them. In germline, CDR1 is MNHEY, CDR2 SVGAGI. The CDR3 DNA follows: TGTGCCAGCAGTGAAGTTCTAGGGGCAAACACCATATATTTT. As protein: CASSEVLGANTIYF.